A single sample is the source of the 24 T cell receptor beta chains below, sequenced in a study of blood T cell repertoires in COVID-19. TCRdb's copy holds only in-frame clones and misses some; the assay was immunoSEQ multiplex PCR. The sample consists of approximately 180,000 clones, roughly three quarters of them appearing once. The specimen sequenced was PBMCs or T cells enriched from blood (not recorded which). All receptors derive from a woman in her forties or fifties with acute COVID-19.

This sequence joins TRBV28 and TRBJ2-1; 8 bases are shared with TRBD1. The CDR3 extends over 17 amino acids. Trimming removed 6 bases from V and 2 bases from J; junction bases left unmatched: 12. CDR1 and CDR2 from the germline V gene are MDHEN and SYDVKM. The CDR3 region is CASRSLQGDSPYNEQFF. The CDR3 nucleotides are TGTGCCAGCAGGAGCTTACAGGGGGATTCCCCCTACAATGAGCAGTTCTTC.

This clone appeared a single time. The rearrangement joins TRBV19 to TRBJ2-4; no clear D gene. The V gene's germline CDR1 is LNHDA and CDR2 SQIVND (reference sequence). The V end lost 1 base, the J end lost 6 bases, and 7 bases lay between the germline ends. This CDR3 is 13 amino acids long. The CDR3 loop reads CASSIGVVNIQYF. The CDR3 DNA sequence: TGTGCCAGTAGTATAGGAGTGGTAAACATTCAGTACTTC.

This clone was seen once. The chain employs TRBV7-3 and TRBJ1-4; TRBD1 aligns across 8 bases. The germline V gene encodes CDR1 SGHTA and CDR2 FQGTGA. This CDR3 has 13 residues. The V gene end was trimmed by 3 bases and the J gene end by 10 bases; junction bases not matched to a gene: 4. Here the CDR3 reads CASSLTQGGKLFF. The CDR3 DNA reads TGTGCCAGCAGCTTGACACAGGGGGGAAAACTGTTTTTT.

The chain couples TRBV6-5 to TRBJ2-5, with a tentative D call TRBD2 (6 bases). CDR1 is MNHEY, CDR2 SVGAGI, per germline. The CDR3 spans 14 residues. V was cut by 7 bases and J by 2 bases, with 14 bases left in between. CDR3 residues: CASTYGGRQETQYF. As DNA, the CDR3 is TGTGCCAGCACCTACGGGGGAAGACAAGAGACCCAGTACTTC.

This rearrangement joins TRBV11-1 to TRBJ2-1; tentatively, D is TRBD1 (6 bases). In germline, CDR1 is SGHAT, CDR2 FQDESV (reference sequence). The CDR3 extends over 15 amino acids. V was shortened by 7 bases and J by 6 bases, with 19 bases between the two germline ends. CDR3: CASTLALTGRNEQFF. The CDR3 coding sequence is TGTGCCAGCACCCTCGCTCTTACAGGGCGCAATGAGCAGTTCTTC.

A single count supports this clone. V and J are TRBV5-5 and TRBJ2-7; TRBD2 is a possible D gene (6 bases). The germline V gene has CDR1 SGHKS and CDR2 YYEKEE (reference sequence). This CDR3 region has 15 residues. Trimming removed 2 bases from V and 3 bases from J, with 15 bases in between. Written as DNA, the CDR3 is TGTGCCAGCAGCTTAACCGGGACTTTTAACTACGAGCAGTACGTC. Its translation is CASSLTGTFNYEQYV.

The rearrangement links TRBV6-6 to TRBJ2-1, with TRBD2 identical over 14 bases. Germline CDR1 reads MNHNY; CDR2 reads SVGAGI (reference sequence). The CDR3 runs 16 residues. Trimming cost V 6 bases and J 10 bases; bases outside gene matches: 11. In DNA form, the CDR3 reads TGTGCCAGCAGCCTCCGACTAGCGGGGGGGCATTACGAGCAGTTCTTC. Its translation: CASSLRLAGGHYEQFF.

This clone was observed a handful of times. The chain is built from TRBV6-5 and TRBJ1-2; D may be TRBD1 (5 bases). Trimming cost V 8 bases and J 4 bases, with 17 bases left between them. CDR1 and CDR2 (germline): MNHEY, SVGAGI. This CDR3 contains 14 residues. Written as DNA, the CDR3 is TGTGCCAGCTCCCCAAGGGGCGGGACCTATGGCTACACCTTC. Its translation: CASSPRGGTYGYTF.

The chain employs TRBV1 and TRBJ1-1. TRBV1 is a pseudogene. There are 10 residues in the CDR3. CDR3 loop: CSKKAGEAFF. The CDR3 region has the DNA TGCTCCAAAAAGGCCGGGGAAGCTTTCTTT.

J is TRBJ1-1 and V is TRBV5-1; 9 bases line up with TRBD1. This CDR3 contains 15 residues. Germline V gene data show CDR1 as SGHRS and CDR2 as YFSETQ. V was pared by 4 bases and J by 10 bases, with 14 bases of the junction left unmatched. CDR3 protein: CASSLIPTGGQGAFF. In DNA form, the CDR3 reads TGCGCCAGCAGCCTCATACCAACCGGGGGACAGGGAGCTTTCTTT.

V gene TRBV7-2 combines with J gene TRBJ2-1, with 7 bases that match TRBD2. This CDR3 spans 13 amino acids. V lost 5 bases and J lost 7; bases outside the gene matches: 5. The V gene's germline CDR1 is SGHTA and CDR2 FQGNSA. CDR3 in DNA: TGTGCCAGCAGCGATGTGGGGGGGAATGAGCAGTTCTTC. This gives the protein CASSDVGGNEQFF.

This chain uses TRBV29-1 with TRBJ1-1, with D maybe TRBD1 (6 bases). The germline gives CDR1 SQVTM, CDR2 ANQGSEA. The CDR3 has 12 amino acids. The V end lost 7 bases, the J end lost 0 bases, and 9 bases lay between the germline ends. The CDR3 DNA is TGCAGCGCTTGGGACATGAACACTGAAGCTTTCTTT. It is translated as CSAWDMNTEAFF.

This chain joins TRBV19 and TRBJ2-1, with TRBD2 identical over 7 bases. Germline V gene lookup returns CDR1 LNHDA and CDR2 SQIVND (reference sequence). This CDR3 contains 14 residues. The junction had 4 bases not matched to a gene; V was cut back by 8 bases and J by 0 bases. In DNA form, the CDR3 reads TGTGCCAGTTCTAGCGGCAACTCCTACAATGAGCAGTTCTTC. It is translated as CASSSGNSYNEQFF.

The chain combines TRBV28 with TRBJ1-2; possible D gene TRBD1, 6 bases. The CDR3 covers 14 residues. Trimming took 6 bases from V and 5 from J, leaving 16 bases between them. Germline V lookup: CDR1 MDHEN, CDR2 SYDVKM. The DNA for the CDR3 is TGTGCCAGCAGCTTCGCCGGGACAACATATGGCTACACCTTC. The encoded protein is CASSFAGTTYGYTF.

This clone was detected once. The CDR3 reads CAWSAGLTNSPLHF. The CDR3 DNA follows: TGTGCCTGGAGTGCGGGACTGACCAATTCACCCCTCCACTTT. The chain recombines TRBV30 with TRBJ1-6; D might be TRBD1 (5 bases). Between the trimmed V and J ends, which lost 1 base and 7 bases, there was a span of 11 bases. The CDR3 spans 14 residues. CDR1 and CDR2 (germline): GTSNPN, SVGIG (reference sequence).

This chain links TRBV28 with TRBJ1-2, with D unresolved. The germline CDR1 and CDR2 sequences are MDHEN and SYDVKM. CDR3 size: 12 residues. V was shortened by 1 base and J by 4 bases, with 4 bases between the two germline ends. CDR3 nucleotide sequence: TGTGCCAGCAGTTTATACGGCTATGGCTACACCTTC. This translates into CASSLYGYGYTF.

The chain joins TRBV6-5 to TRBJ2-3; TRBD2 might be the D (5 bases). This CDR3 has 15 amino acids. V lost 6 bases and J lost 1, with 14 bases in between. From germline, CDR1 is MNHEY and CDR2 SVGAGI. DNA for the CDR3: TGTGCCAGCAGGAGGGTGGCCAGGCGCACAGATACGCAGTATTTT. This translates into CASRRVARRTDTQYF.

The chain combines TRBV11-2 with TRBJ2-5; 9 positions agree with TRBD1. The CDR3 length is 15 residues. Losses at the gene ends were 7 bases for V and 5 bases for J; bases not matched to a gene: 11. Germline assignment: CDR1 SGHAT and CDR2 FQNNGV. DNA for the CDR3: TGTGCCAGCAACCCCGGGACAGGGACGAGGGAGACCCAGTACTTC. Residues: CASNPGTGTRETQYF.

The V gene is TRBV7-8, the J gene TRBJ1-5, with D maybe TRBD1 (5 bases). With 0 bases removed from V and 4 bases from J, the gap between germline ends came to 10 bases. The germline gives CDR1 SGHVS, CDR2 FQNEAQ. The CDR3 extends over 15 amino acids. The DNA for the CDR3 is TGTGCCAGCAGCTTAGCGGATGGGGCTAATCAGCCCCAGCATTTT. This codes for CASSLADGANQPQHF.

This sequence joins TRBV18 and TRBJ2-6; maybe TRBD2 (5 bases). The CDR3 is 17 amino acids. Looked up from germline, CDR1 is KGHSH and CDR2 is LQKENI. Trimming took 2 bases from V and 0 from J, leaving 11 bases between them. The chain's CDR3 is CASSPAGLGSGANVLTF. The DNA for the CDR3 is TGTGCCAGCTCACCAGCGGGCCTAGGCTCTGGGGCCAACGTCCTGACTTTC.

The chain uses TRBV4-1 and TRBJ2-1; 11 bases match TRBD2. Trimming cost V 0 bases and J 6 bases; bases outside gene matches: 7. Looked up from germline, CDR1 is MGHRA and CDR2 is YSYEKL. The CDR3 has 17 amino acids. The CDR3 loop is CASSQDLAGGLSNEQFF. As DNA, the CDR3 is TGCGCCAGCAGCCAAGACCTAGCGGGGGGTCTTAGCAATGAGCAGTTCTTC.

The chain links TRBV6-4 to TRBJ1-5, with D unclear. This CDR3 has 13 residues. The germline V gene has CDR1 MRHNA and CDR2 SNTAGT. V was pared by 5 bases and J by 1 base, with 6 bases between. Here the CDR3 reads CASSPESNQPQHF. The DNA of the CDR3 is TGTGCCAGCAGTCCCGAGAGCAATCAGCCCCAGCATTTT.

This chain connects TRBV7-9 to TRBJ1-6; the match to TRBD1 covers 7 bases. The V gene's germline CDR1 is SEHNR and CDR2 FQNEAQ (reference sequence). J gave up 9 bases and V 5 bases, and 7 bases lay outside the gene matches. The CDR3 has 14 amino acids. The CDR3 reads CASSPGTEGSPLHF. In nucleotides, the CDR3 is TGTGCCAGCAGCCCCGGGACAGAGGGTTCACCCCTCCACTTT.

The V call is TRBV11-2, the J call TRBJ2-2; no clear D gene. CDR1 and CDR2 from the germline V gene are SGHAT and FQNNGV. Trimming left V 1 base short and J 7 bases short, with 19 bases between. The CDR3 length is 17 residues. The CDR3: CASSLVGRQVVLGELFF. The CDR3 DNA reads TGTGCCAGCAGCTTAGTTGGTCGCCAGGTCGTCCTCGGGGAGCTGTTTTTT.